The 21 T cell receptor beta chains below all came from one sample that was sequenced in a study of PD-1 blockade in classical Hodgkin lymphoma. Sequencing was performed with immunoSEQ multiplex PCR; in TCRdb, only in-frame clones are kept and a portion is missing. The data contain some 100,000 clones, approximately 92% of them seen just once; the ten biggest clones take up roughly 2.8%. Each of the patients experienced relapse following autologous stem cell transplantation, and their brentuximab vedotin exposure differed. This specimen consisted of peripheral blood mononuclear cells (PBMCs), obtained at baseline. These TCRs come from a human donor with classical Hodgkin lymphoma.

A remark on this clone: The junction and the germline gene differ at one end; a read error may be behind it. The CDR3 DNA is TGTGCCAGCAGCTCCCCTTGGGGTACTAGCGGGCGATCCCACTTC. Translation gives CASSSPWGTSGRSHF. The rearrangement links TRBV7-9 to TRBJ2-5, with 9 positions matching TRBD2. Germline-derived CDR1 and CDR2 are SEHNR and FQNEAQ (reference sequence). The CDR3 length is 15 residues.

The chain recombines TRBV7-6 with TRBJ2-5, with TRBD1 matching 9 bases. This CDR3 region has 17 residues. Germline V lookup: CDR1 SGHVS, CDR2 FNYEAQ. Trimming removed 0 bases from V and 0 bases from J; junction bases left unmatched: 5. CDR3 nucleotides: TGTGCCAGCAGCTTAGCCGGGACAGGGTTGTACCAAGAGACCCAGTACTTC. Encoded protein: CASSLAGTGLYQETQYF. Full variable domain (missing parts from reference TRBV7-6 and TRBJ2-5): GAGVSQSPRYKVTKRGQDVALRCDPISGHVSLYWYRQALGQGPEFLTYFNYEAQQDKSGLPNDRFSAERPEGSISTLTIQRTEQRDSAMYRCASSLAGTGLYQETQYFGPGTRLLVL.

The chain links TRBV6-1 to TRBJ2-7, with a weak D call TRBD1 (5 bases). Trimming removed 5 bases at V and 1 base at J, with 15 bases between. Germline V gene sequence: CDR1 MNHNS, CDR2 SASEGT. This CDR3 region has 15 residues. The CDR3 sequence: CASSPSRGASYEQYF. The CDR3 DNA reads TGTGCCAGCAGTCCCTCGCGTGGGGCTTCCTACGAGCAGTACTTC.

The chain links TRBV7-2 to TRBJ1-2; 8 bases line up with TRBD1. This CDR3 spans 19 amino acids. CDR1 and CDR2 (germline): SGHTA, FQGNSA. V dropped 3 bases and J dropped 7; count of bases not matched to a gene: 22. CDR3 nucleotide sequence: TGTGCCAGCAGCTTTCCCCACCTGGACAGGGTTTTTCCCCAGGCTGGCTACACCTTC. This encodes CASSFPHLDRVFPQAGYTF.

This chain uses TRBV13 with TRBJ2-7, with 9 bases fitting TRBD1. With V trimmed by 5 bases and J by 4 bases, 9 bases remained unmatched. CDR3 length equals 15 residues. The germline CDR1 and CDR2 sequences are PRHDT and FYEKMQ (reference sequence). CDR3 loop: CASSQTGTGTYEQYF. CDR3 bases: TGTGCCAGCAGCCAAACCGGGACAGGGACATACGAGCAGTACTTC.

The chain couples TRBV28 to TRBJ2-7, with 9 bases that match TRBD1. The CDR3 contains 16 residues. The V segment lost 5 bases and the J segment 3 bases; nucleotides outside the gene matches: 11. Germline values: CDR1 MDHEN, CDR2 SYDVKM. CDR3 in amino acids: CASSKIGTGNRYEQYF. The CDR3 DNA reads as TGTGCCAGCAGTAAAATAGGGACAGGGAATCGCTACGAGCAGTACTTC. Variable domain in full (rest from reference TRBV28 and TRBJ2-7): DVKVTQSSRYLVKRTGEKVFLECVQDMDHENMFWYRQDPGLGLRLIYFSYDVKMKEKGDIPEGYSVSREKKERFSLILESASTNQTSMYLCASSKIGTGNRYEQYFGPGTRLTVT.

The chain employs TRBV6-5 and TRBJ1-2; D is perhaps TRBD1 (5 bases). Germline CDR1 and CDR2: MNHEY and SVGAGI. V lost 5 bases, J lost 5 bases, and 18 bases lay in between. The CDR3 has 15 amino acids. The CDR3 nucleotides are TGTGCCAGCAGTCGAACGCTAGACGGGACGTATGGCTACACCTTC. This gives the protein CASSRTLDGTYGYTF.

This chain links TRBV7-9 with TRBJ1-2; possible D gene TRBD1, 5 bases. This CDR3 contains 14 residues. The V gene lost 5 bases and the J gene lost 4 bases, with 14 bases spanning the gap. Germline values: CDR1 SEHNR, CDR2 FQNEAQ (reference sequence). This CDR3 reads CASSPTTVGYGYTF. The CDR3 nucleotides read TGTGCCAGCAGCCCTACGACAGTAGGCTATGGCTACACCTTC.

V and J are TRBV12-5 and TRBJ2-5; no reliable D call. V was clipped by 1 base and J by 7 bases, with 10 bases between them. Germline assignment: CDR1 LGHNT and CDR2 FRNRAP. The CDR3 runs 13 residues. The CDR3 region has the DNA TGTGCTAGTGGTTTGGACAGCCCAGGGACCCAGTACTTC. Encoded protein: CASGLDSPGTQYF. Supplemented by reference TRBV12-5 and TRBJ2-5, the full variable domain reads DARVTQTPRHKVTEMGQEVTMRCQPILGHNTVFWYRQTMMQGLELLAYFRNRAPLDDSGMPKDRFSAEMPDATLATLKIQPSEPRDSAVYFCASGLDSPGTQYFGPGTRLLVL.

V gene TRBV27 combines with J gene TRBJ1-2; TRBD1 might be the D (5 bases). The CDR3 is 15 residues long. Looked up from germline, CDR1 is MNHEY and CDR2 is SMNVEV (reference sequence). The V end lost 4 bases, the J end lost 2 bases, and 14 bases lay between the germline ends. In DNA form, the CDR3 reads TGTGCCAGCAGTTCCCATAGGGGAAACAACTATGGCTACACCTTC. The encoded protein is CASSSHRGNNYGYTF.

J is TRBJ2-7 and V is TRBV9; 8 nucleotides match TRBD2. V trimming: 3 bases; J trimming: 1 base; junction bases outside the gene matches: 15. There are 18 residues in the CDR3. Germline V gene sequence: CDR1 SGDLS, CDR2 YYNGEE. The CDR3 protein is CASSALPGGNSFSYEQYF. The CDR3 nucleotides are TGTGCCAGCAGCGCCCTCCCGGGGGGGAACTCATTTTCCTACGAGCAGTACTTC.

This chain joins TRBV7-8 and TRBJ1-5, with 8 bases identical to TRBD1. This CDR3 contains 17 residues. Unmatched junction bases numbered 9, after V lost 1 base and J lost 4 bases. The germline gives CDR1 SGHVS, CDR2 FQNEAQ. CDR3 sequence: CASSLGDRGARNQPQHF. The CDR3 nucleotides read TGTGCCAGCAGCTTAGGAGACAGGGGAGCGCGAAATCAGCCCCAGCATTTT.

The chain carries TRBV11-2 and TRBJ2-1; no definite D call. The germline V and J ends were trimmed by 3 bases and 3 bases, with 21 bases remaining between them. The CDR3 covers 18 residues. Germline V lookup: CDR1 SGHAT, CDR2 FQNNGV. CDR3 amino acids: CASSFHPESTSFYNEQFF. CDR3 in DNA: TGTGCCAGCAGCTTTCATCCTGAGTCAACTTCCTTCTACAATGAGCAGTTCTTC.

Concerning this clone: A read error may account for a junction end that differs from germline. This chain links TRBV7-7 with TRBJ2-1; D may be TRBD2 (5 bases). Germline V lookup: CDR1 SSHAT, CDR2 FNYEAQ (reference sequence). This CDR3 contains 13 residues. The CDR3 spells CASSSSGYNEQFF. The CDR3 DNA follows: TGTGCTAGCAGCTCCTCGGGGTACAATGAGCAGTTCTTC.

The CDR3 protein is CASSPPGQPNEKLFF. CDR3 nucleotide sequence: TGCGCCAGCAGCCCTCCGGGACAGCCTAATGAAAAACTGTTTTTT. The chain has TRBV4-1 and TRBJ1-4; 7 nucleotides align to TRBD1. This CDR3 is built from 15 residues. Germline V gives CDR1 MGHRA, CDR2 YSYEKL. V gave up 4 bases and J gave up 3 bases; unmatched junction bases: 5.

The CDR3 reads CASSYSGLAGEQYF. CDR3 nucleotides: TGTGCCAGCAGTTACTCGGGACTAGCGGGCGAGCAGTACTTC. V gene TRBV6-5 combines with J gene TRBJ2-7, with 12 positions matching TRBD2. CDR3 size: 14 residues. V was pared by 0 bases and J by 6 bases, with 0 bases of the junction left unmatched. The germline V gene has CDR1 MNHEY and CDR2 SVGAGI.

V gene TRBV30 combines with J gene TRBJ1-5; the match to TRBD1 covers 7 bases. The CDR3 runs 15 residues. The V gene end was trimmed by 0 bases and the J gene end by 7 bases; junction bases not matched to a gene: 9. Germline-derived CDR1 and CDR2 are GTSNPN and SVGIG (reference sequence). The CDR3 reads CAWSVGQAVWQPQHF. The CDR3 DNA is TGTGCCTGGAGTGTAGGACAGGCTGTTTGGCAGCCCCAGCATTTT.

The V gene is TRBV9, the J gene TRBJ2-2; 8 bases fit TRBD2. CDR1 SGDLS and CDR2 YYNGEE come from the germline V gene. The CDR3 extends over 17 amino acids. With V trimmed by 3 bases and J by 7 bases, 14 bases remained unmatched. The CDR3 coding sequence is TGTGCCAGCAGCGCTCGACTAGCGTCCCGCGAGGGCGGGGAGCTGTTTTTT. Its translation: CASSARLASREGGELFF.

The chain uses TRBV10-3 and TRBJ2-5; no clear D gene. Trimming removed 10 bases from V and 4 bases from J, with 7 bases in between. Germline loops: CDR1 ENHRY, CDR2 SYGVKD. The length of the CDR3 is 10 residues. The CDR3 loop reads CATWAETQYF. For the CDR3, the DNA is TGTGCCACCTGGGCAGAGACCCAGTACTTC.

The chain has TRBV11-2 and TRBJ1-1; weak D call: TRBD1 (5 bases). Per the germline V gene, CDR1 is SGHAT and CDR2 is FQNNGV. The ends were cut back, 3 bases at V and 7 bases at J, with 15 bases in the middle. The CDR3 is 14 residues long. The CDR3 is CASSFQGVGSEAFF. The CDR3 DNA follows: TGTGCCAGCAGCTTTCAGGGAGTCGGTAGTGAAGCTTTCTTT.

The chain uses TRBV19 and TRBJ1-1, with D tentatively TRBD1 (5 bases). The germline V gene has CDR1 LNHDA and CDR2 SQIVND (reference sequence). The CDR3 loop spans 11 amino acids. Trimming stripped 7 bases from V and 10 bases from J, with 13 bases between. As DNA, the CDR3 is TGTGCCAGTAAAGCGGGGAGGGGAGCTTTCTTT. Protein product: CASKAGRGAFF.